This T cell receptor (beta chain) was captured in a study of blood T cells in healthy people across ages. This clonotype showed up just once. Primed by a sample-barcoded 5' primer and a J-beta primer mix, a second PCR proceeded for 7 to 11 cycles. A single record per CDR3 protein comes from TCRdb applying MiXCR to the 5' RACE reads. Here the sample spans 1.4 million to 1.5 million distinct CDR3 sequences, around two fifths being singletons. CDR1 is SNHLY, CDR2 FYNNEI, per germline. With V trimmed by 7 bases and J by 7 bases, 11 bases remained unmatched. CDR3 length equals 15 residues. V is TRBV2 and J is TRBJ2-1; 9 bases are a match to TRBD2. Material for sequencing was blood. The sequence derives from a young woman in good health. The CDR3 region is CASNEGGRARNEQFF. In DNA, the CDR3 is TGTGCCAGCAATGAGGGCGGGAGGGCCAGGAATGAGCAGTTCTTC.